One T cell receptor beta chain is described in this entry. The sample is drawn from a study of blood T cell repertoires in COVID-19. Authors' analysis steps: Counts of nucleated cells, estimated from reference gene primer amplification, were obtained. Using immunoSEQ multiplex PCR, the repertoire was profiled, and TCRdb retains in-frame clones only, with some absent. V and J calls plus clone size are reproduced from that table; the DNA served to infer D and trimming. The top ten clones hold approximately 15% of a sample with fewer than 120,000 clones, 65% to 90% of them seen once. Germline lookup yields CDR1 SGHVS and CDR2 FNYEAQ. The CDR3 totals 14 residues. The V and J ends lost 5 bases and 4 bases respectively, with 14 bases between them.

The specimen was peripheral blood. The V call is TRBV7-6, the J call TRBJ1-1; D call uncertain. This clonotype was obtained from a woman aged 60 to 75 with acute or convalescent COVID-19. This CDR3 is CASSPRPGITEAFF. The CDR3 nucleotides are TGTGCCAGCAGCCCCAGACCGGGGATCACTGAAGCTTTCTTT.